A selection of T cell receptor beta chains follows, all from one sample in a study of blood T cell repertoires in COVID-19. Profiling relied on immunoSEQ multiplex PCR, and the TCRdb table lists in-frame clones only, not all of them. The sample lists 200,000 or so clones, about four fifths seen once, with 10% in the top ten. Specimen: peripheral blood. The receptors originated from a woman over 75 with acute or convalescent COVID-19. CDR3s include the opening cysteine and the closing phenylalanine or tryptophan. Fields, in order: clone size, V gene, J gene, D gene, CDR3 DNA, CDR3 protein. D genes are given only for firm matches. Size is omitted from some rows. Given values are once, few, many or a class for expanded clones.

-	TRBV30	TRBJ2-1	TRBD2	TGTGCCTGGAGTGTACCAGCGGGAATCTACAATGAGCAGTTCTTC	CAWSVPAGIYNEQFF
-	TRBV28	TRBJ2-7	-	TGTGCCAGCACCTCCAGTGGGCCGGACTTCTACGAGCAGTACTTC	CASTSSGPDFYEQYF
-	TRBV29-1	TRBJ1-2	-	TGCAGCGTTGGGACAGTCAAGACCGGCTACACCTTC	CSVGTVKTGYTF
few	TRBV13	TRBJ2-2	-	TGTGCCAGCAGCTTAGGTCCTATCAACACCGGGGAGCTGTTTTTT	CASSLGPINTGELFF
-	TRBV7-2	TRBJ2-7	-	TGTGCCAGCAGCTTAGGGCAGGTCTACGAGCAGTACTTC	CASSLGQVYEQYF
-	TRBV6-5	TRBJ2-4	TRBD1	TGTGCCAGCAGTTACTCCTCGACAGGGGAAAACATTCAGTACTTC	CASSYSSTGENIQYF
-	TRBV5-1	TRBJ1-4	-	TGCGCCAGCAGCTTGGCCGGGATGGAAAAACTGTTTTTT	CASSLAGMEKLFF
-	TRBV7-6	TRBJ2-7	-	TGTGCTAGCGGAGGCGGAGGCGGGACGACATTCTACGAGCAGTACTTC	CASGGGGGTTFYEQYF
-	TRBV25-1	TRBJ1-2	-	TGTGCCAGCAGATCCTCCGAGGGGGTAGGGAAAGGCTATGGCTACACCTTC	CASRSSEGVGKGYGYTF
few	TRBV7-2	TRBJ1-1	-	TGTGCCAGCAGCTTATCCAGGGTTAGCTCTGAAGCTTTCTTT	CASSLSRVSSEAFF
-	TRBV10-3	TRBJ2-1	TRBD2	TGTGCCATCAGTGAGCCCCTCGGCGGTCTAGCGGGGGACAATGAGCAGTTCTTC	CAISEPLGGLAGDNEQFF
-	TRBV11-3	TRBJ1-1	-	TGTGCCAGCAGCCCCAGTTGGGGGCGGAACACTGAAGCTTTCTTT	CASSPSWGRNTEAFF
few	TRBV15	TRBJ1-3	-	TGTGCCACCAGCAGAGATCGAGGGACTGGAAACACCATATATTTT	CATSRDRGTGNTIYF
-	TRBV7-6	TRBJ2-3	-	TGTGCCAGCAGCCCCTGGGGGGGCACAGATACGCAGTATTTT	CASSPWGGTDTQYF
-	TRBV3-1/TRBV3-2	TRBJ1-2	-	TGTGCCAGCAGCCAAGTTGGCGAGGTTAACTATGGCTACACCTTC	CASSQVGEVNYGYTF
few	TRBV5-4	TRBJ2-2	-	TGTGCCAGCAGCGGTGCGCTAGGACTGTCCGGGGAGCTGTTTTTT	CASSGALGLSGELFF
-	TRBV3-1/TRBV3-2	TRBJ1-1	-	TGTGCCAGCAGCCAAGATGCGCGACAGATAAACACTGAAGCTTTCTTT	CASSQDARQINTEAFF
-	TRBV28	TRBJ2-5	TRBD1	TGTGCCAGCAGTTTCCCGGACAGGCCCCAAGAGACCCAGTACTTC	CASSFPDRPQETQYF
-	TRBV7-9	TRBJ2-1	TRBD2	TGTGCCAGCAGCCCGTGGGTAGCGGGAGATGGCTACAATGAGCAGTTCTTC	CASSPWVAGDGYNEQFF
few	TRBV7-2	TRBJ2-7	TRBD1	TGTGCCAGCAGCCCGGGGACAGGGAGATCGGGCTACGAGCAGTACTTC	CASSPGTGRSGYEQYF
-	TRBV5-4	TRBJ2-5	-	TGTGCCAGCAGCCCCTCGGCGGAGCGAAGTCAAGAGACCCAGTACTTC	CASSPSAERSQETQYF
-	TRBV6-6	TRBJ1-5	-	TGTGCCAGCTGGTTCAGGGAAGGCAATCAGCCCCAGCATTTT	CASWFREGNQPQHF
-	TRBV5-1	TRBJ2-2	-	TGCGCCAGCAGCCGGGACTCTCCGAACACCGGGGAGCTGTTTTTT	CASSRDSPNTGELFF
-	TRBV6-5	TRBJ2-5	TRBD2	TGTGCCAGCAGAGCGGGAGGAGAGACCCAGTACTTC	CASRAGGETQYF
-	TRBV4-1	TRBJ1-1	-	TGCGCCAGCAGCCAAGTGAACAGGGAATCTGAAGCTTTCTTT	CASSQVNRESEAFF
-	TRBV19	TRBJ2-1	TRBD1	TGTGCCAGTAGTAAACGGACAGGCGGCTACAATGAGCAGTTCTTC	CASSKRTGGYNEQFF
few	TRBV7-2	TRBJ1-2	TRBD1	TGTGCCAGCAGCTTACCCACAGGGGGAGGCTATGGCTACACCTTC	CASSLPTGGGYGYTF
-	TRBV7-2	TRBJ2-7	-	TGTGCCAGCAGCTTAGCCCACCGGCCTAGCGAGCAGTACTTC	CASSLAHRPSEQYF
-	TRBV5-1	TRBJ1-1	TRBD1	TGCGCCAGCAGCCCATGGACAGGGAGGAGTGACACTGAAGCTTTCTTT	CASSPWTGRSDTEAFF
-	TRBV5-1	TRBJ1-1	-	TGCGCCAGCAGCCGGACAGTGAACACTGAAGCTTTCTTT	CASSRTVNTEAFF
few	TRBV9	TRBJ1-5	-	TGTGCCAGCAGCACCTCAGGGAATCAGCCCCAGCATTTT	CASSTSGNQPQHF
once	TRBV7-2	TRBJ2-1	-	TGTGCCAGCAGCTTAGCGCTTGAGGGCGGTGAGCAGTTCTTC	CASSLALEGGEQFF
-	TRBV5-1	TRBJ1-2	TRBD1	TGCGCCAGCAGCCTGACAGGGGAAAATGGCTACACCTTC	CASSLTGENGYTF
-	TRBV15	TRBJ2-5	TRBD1	TGTGCCACCAGCAGTGGTAGGACAGGGGAGACCCAGTACTTC	CATSSGRTGETQYF
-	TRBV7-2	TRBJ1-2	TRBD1	TGTGCCAGCAGCTTTCAGGGGGCTGGTTATGGCTACACCTTC	CASSFQGAGYGYTF
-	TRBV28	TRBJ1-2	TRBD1	TGTGCCAGCAGTATTCCAGGGGGCACCTATGGCTACACCTTC	CASSIPGGTYGYTF